The 21 T cell receptor beta chains presented below share a single source sample, sequenced in a study of Ad26.COV2.S vaccination and SARS-CoV-2 variants. Clones were read by immunoSEQ multiplex PCR, and TCRdb kept only the in-frame ones, dropping some. The top ten clones hold over 1.3% of a sample with about 680,000 clones, 89% of them seen once. Treatment described: around 19 received Ad26.COV2.S at low or high dose, single or two shots; about five received placebo; per-sample allocation not given. Repertoires come from day 63 after the first vaccine or placebo injection. The material was peripheral blood, obtained in a trial of Ad26.COV2.S vaccine versus placebo. Receptor source: a person between 18 and 65 years old who received the Ad26.COV2.S COVID-19 vaccine or a placebo.

This chain connects TRBV19 to TRBJ2-5, with 9 bases fitting TRBD2. Germline-derived CDR1 and CDR2 are LNHDA and SQIVND (reference sequence). This CDR3 is 12 amino acids long. After removal of 6 bases from V and 4 bases from J, the junction contained 0 bases not matched to a gene. The DNA for the CDR3 is TGTGCCAGTAGACTAGCGGGAGAGACCCAGTACTTC. Translation: CASRLAGETQYF.

This rearrangement joins TRBV6-2 or TRBV6-3 to TRBJ1-2; D is ambiguous. This CDR3 is 11 amino acids long. The germline V and J ends were trimmed by 2 bases and 6 bases, with 4 bases remaining between them. The germline gives CDR1 MNHEY, CDR2 SVGEGT. CDR3 in DNA: TGTGCCAGCAGTTACCCAGATGGCTACACCTTC. Translating gives CASSYPDGYTF.

The chain has TRBV6-5 and TRBJ2-1; a weak D match, TRBD1 (6 bases). This CDR3 comprises 13 residues. V was pared by 3 bases and J by 9 bases, with 12 bases between. Germline-derived CDR1 and CDR2 are MNHEY and SVGAGI. CDR3 coding DNA: TGTGCCAGCAGTTATAGGACAGTCACTGAGCAGTTCTTC. Translated, it gives CASSYRTVTEQFF.

The V gene is TRBV3-1 (or the pseudogene TRBV3-2), the J gene TRBJ1-2; no clear D gene. The germline V and J ends were trimmed by 1 base and 8 bases, with 8 bases remaining between them. The germline V gene has CDR1 LGHDT and CDR2 YNNKEL (reference sequence). CDR3 length equals 12 residues. The CDR3: CASSQVSGGYTF. For the CDR3, the DNA is TGTGCCAGCAGCCAAGTTTCGGGAGGCTACACCTTC.

V is TRBV5-4 and J is TRBJ2-3; D ambiguous. Germline loops: CDR1 SGHNT, CDR2 YYREEE (reference sequence). Deletions cut 4 bases from V and 4 bases from J, with 7 bases between. This CDR3 region has 12 residues. CDR3 bases: TGTGCCAGCAGCCTGAACCCAGATACGCAGTATTTT. Its translation is CASSLNPDTQYF.

The V gene is TRBV7-2, the J gene TRBJ1-2; possible D gene TRBD1, 5 bases. The V and J ends lost 4 bases and 1 base respectively, with 10 bases between them. Germline assignment: CDR1 SGHTA and CDR2 FQGNSA. This CDR3 spans 14 amino acids. The DNA of the CDR3 is TGTGCCAGCAGCTCCCCGGGACTTAACTATGGCTACACCTTC. It yields the protein CASSSPGLNYGYTF.

The V and J genes are TRBV16 and TRBJ1-2, with D uncertain. CDR3 size: 12 residues. Trimming removed 4 bases from V and 4 bases from J, with 7 bases in between. Germline V CDR1 and CDR2: KGHSY, FQNENV. The CDR3 region is CASSPAPYGYTF. For the CDR3, the DNA is TGTGCCAGCAGCCCGGCGCCCTATGGCTACACCTTC.

J is TRBJ2-6 and V is TRBV3-1 (or the pseudogene TRBV3-2); no definite D call. This CDR3 spans 16 amino acids. The V end was cut by 0 bases, the J end by 0 bases, with 6 bases between. Germline V CDR1 and CDR2: LGHDT, YNNKEL (reference sequence). The CDR3 is CASSQDVSSGANVLTF. The DNA for the CDR3 is TGTGCCAGCAGCCAAGATGTCAGCTCTGGGGCCAACGTCCTGACTTTC.

The chain links TRBV11-2 to TRBJ2-3, with 7 bases identical to TRBD2. The CDR3 has 15 amino acids. Germline-derived CDR1 and CDR2 are SGHAT and FQNNGV. The V segment lost 4 bases and the J segment 0 bases; nucleotides outside the gene matches: 4. The CDR3 nucleotides are TGTGCCAGCAGCTGGCCTAGCGGTAGCACAGATACGCAGTATTTT. This gives the protein CASSWPSGSTDTQYF.

The chain has TRBV7-2 and TRBJ2-5; no reliable D call. The CDR3 totals 15 residues. V was cut by 0 bases and J by 1 base, with 9 bases left in between. The germline V gene encodes CDR1 SGHTA and CDR2 FQGNSA. The CDR3 bases are TGTGCCAGCAGCTTAGCGCCCGACTCCCAAGAGACCCAGTACTTC. This gives the protein CASSLAPDSQETQYF.

Here the CDR3 reads CASRALAGVETQYF. The DNA for the CDR3 is TGTGCCAGCCGGGCACTAGCGGGAGTGGAGACCCAGTACTTC. The chain links TRBV3-1 (or the pseudogene TRBV3-2) to TRBJ2-5; 11 bases are a match to TRBD2. With 8 bases clipped from V and 5 bases from J, the junction kept 7 bases outside the gene matches. Germline CDR1 reads LGHDT; CDR2 reads YNNKEL (reference sequence). The CDR3 length is 14 residues.

The gene calls are TRBV24-1 and TRBJ2-1, with 9 positions matching TRBD1. This CDR3 comprises 16 residues. J was trimmed by 3 bases and V by 3 bases; bases with no gene match: 5. CDR1 and CDR2 (germline): KGHDR, SFDVKD. CDR3 sequence: CATSDNGQGNYNEQFF. Here the CDR3 DNA reads TGTGCCACCAGTGATAACGGACAGGGGAACTACAATGAGCAGTTCTTC.

Only one count was recorded for this clone. The chain links TRBV10-3 to TRBJ2-2; D might be TRBD2 (5 bases). Germline assignment: CDR1 ENHRY and CDR2 SYGVKD. V gave up 5 bases and J gave up 6 bases, with 13 bases separating them. The CDR3 is made up of 14 amino acids. CDR3 protein: CAISTNGDAGELFF. Written as DNA, the CDR3 is TGTGCCATCAGTACCAACGGGGATGCCGGGGAGCTGTTTTTT.

The V and J genes are TRBV5-1 and TRBJ2-6; 11 nucleotides align to TRBD2. The CDR3 length is 20 residues. The ends lost 2 bases at V and 0 bases at J; junction bases unmatched: 10. Germline-derived CDR1 and CDR2 are SGHRS and YFSETQ. The chain's CDR3 is CASSFLGPGLAASGANVLTF. The CDR3 DNA reads as TGCGCCAGCAGCTTCCTTGGTCCGGGACTAGCGGCCTCTGGGGCCAACGTCCTGACTTTC. Variable domain in full (rest from reference TRBV5-1 and TRBJ2-6): KAGVTQTPRYLIKTRGQQVTLSCSPISGHRSVSWYQQTPGQGLQFLFEYFSETQRNKGNFPGRFSGRQFSNSRSEMNVSTLELGDSALYLCASSFLGPGLAASGANVLTFGAGSRLTVL.

This chain connects TRBV2 to TRBJ2-7, with 10 bases matching TRBD1. V shed 8 bases, J shed 5 bases, and the junction held 6 bases outside the gene matches. The CDR3 loop spans 13 amino acids. Germline V gene sequence: CDR1 SNHLY, CDR2 FYNNEI. In nucleotides, the CDR3 is TGTGCCAGCTGCTGGACAGGGGGGAACGAGCAGTACTTC. Protein product: CASCWTGGNEQYF.

This chain uses TRBV6-2 or TRBV6-3 with TRBJ1-1; possibly TRBD1 for D (6 bases). From germline, CDR1 is MNHEY and CDR2 SVGEGT. The CDR3 spans 11 residues. The V end was cut by 4 bases, the J end by 8 bases, with 8 bases between. The chain's CDR3 is CASSSGQEAFF. Written as DNA, the CDR3 is TGTGCCAGCAGTTCCGGACAGGAAGCTTTCTTT.

This chain links TRBV10-2 with TRBJ2-1, with no clear D. Between the trimmed V and J ends, which lost 0 bases and 0 bases, there was a span of 6 bases. The germline V gene encodes CDR1 WSHSY and CDR2 SAAADI. The CDR3 has 15 residues. CDR3 sequence (DNA): TGCGCCAGCAGTGAGTCGTATAGCTCCTACAATGAGCAGTTCTTC. Translating gives CASSESYSSYNEQFF.

This rearrangement joins TRBV6-5 to TRBJ1-1; no clear D gene. The CDR3 loop spans 15 amino acids. CDR1 and CDR2 from the germline V gene are MNHEY and SVGAGI. Trimming took 5 bases from V and 1 from J, leaving 14 bases between them. The CDR3 reads CASSPDTPGNTEAFF. In DNA, the CDR3 is TGTGCCAGCAGTCCCGACACCCCGGGGAACACTGAAGCTTTCTTT.

The chain has TRBV7-6 and TRBJ2-6; 7 bases are a match to TRBD1. This CDR3 spans 17 amino acids. Germline V lookup: CDR1 SGHVS, CDR2 FNYEAQ. With V trimmed by 3 bases and J by 3 bases, 8 bases remained unmatched. This chain's CDR3 is CASSFRADRVGANVLTF. The CDR3 DNA follows: TGTGCCAGCAGCTTTCGGGCCGACAGGGTTGGGGCCAACGTCCTGACTTTC.

The CDR3 region is CASSLTTETDTQYF. The CDR3 nucleotides are TGTGCCAGCAGCTTGACTACAGAGACAGATACGCAGTATTTT. The chain couples TRBV5-4 to TRBJ2-3, with D unresolved. Germline-derived CDR1 and CDR2 are SGHNT and YYREEE (reference sequence). The ends were cut back, 1 base at V and 3 bases at J, with 9 bases in the middle. The CDR3 sequence is 14 residues long. Supplemented by reference TRBV5-4 and TRBJ2-3, the full variable domain reads ETGVTQSPTHLIKTRGQQVTLRCSSQSGHNTVSWYQQALGQGPQFIFQYYREEENGRGNFPPRFSGLQFPNYSSELNVNALELDDSALYLCASSLTTETDTQYFGPGTRLTVL.

The chain uses TRBV6-2 or TRBV6-3 and TRBJ2-4; unclear D gene. Germline lookup yields CDR1 MNHEY and CDR2 SVGEGT. Trimming shortened V by 2 bases and J by 6 bases, and 11 bases separated the two germline ends. This CDR3 contains 14 residues. The DNA of the CDR3 is TGTGCCAGCAGTTACCGGCCCAGAGGAAACATTCAGTACTTC. It specifies CASSYRPRGNIQYF.